Sequencing of this T cell receptor (beta chain) was carried out in a study of blood T cell repertoires in COVID-19. Whole-study context: Both acute and convalescent COVID-19 samples were obtained from the United States, Italy and Spain. PBMCs, B-cell-depleted T cells, or T cells provided the cDNA or gDNA that made up the material.

Here immunoSEQ multiplex PCR was the method, and the copy in TCRdb shows in-frame clones only, minus some. The sample lists approximately 190,000 clones, about 85% occurring once. V gave up 6 bases and J gave up 6 bases; unmatched junction bases: 6. The CDR3 length is 15 residues. Germline V gives CDR1 LNHDA, CDR2 SQIVND (reference sequence). This clonotype was obtained from a man between 65 and 85 years old with active or convalescent COVID-19. The gene calls are TRBV19 and TRBJ2-2, with 11 bases lining up with TRBD1. The sequenced material came from peripheral blood. For the CDR3, the DNA is TGTGCCAGTAGCCTCCGGGGACAGGGGGCCGGGGAGCTGTTTTTT. As protein: CASSLRGQGAGELFF. Variable domain in full (rest from reference TRBV19 and TRBJ2-2): DGGITQSPKYLFRKEGQNVTLSCEQNLNHDAMYWYRQDPGQGLRLIYYSQIVNDFQKGDIAEGYSVSREKKESFPLTVTSAQKNPTAFYLCASSLRGQGAGELFFGEGSRLTVL.